The present T cell receptor (beta chain) was sequenced within a study of blood T cell repertoires in COVID-19. On the study more broadly: Specimens from acute and convalescent COVID-19 originated in the United States, Italy and Spain. T cells, B-cell-depleted T cells, or PBMCs provided the cDNA or gDNA that served as material.

J lost 8 bases, V lost 2 bases, and 6 bases had no gene match. From germline, CDR1 is SGHNT and CDR2 YYREEE (reference sequence). CDR3 length: 13 amino acids. Profiling relied on immunoSEQ multiplex PCR, and the TCRdb table lists in-frame clones only, not all of them. Among 130,000 to 150,000 clones listed, about 87% were seen once. The gene calls are TRBV5-4 and TRBJ1-1; 7 bases line up with TRBD1. The sequenced sample consisted of peripheral blood. The TCR was taken from a man in his fifties who had recovered from COVID-19. The CDR3 reads CASSFHSGQEAFF. CDR3 sequence (DNA): TGTGCCAGCAGCTTCCACTCGGGACAGGAAGCTTTCTTT.